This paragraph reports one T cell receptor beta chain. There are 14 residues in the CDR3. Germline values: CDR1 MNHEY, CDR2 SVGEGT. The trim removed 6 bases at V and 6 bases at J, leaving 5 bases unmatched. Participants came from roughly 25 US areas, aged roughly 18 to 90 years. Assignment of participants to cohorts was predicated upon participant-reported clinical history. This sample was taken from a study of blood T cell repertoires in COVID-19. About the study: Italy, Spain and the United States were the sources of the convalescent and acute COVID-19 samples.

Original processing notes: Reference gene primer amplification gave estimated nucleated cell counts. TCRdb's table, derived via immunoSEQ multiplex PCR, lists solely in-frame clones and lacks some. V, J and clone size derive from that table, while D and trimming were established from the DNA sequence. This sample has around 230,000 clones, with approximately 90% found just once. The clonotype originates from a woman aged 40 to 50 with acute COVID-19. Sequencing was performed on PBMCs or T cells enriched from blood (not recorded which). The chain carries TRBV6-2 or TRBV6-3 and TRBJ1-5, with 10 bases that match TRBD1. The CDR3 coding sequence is TGTGCCAGCAGCCAGACAGGGGGCGGTCAGCCCCAGCATTTT. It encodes CASSQTGGGQPQHF.